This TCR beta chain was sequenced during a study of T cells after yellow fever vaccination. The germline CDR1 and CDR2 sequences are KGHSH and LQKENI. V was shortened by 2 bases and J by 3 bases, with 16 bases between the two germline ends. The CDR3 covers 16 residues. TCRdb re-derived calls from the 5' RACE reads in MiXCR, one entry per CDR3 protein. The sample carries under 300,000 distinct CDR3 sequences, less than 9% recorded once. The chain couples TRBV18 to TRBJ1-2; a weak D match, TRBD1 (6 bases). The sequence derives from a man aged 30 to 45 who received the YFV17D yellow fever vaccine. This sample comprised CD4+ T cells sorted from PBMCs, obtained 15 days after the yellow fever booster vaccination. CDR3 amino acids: CASSPYGRHRDYGYTF. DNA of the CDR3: TGTGCCAGCTCACCATATGGACGCCACAGGGACTATGGCTACACCTTC. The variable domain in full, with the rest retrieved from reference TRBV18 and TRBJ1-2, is NAGVMQNPRHLVRRRGQEARLRCSPMKGHSHVYWYRQLPEEGLKFMVYLQKENIIDESGMPKERFSAEFPKEGPSILRIQQVVRGDSAAYFCASSPYGRHRDYGYTFGSGTRLTVV.